These 32 T cell receptor beta chains originate from one sample sequenced in a study of identical twins. TCRdb fed the 5' RACE reads into MiXCR, producing one record per CDR3 protein. Of hundreds of thousands of distinct CDR3 sequences in the sample, more than 9% are singletons; the top ten hold 1.5% to 2%. A further study also used this sample, focusing on yellow fever vaccine responses in identical twins.

Sequencing was carried out using PBMCs. The receptors were sampled from a young woman in good health.

This clonotype was picked up a small number of times. V and J are TRBV10-3 and TRBJ2-5; no reliable D call. CDR3 size: 15 residues. The germline gives CDR1 ENHRY, CDR2 SYGVKD. V was clipped by 2 bases and J by 2 bases, with 12 bases between them. CDR3 DNA: TGTGCCATCAGTGAGGGGCGCTTCGTACAAGAGACCCAGTACTTC. Translating gives CAISEGRFVQETQYF.

This clonotype was counted at least ten times. This rearrangement joins TRBV7-9 to TRBJ2-5; TRBD1 matches 8 bases. Trimming took 4 bases from V and 0 from J; bases not matched to a gene: 1. This CDR3 spans 14 amino acids. Germline V CDR1 and CDR2: SEHNR, FQNEAQ (reference sequence). The CDR3 sequence: CASSSDRDQETQYF. CDR3 DNA: TGTGCCAGCAGCTCGGACAGGGACCAAGAGACCCAGTACTTC.

The sample holds a few counts of this clonotype. This CDR3 is CASSLTGTGYEQYF. The CDR3 DNA reads as TGTGCCAGCAGCCTAACCGGGACAGGCTACGAGCAGTACTTC. The chain has TRBV11-3 and TRBJ2-7; 8 bases match TRBD1. Trimming cost V 5 bases and J 3 bases; bases outside gene matches: 6. Germline V lookup: CDR1 SGHNT, CDR2 YENEEA. CDR3 length: 14 residues.

This clonotype has only a few counts. This chain connects TRBV6-2 or TRBV6-3 to TRBJ2-7; D uncertain. This CDR3 region has 20 residues. The germline V gene encodes CDR1 MNHEY and CDR2 SVGEGT. V was shortened by 8 bases and J by 5 bases, with 37 bases between the two germline ends. The CDR3 DNA reads as TGTGCCAGCGGATACTCCCCTGTTTGGCCAGTACGAACCTCCTACCACGAGCAGTACGTC. It specifies CASGYSPVWPVRTSYHEQYV.

This clonotype was counted only a few times. The chain recombines TRBV6-1 with TRBJ2-7, with 9 positions matching TRBD1. The germline V gene has CDR1 MNHNS and CDR2 SASEGT. The CDR3 has 13 residues. The trim removed 8 bases at V and 2 bases at J, leaving 4 bases unmatched. The CDR3 nucleotides read TGTGCCAGCCCGGGACAGGGCCCCTACGAGCAGTACTTC. This encodes CASPGQGPYEQYF.

V usage is TRBV5-8 and J usage is TRBJ1-5; D is possibly TRBD1 (5 bases). CDR1 and CDR2 from the germline V gene are SGHTS and YDEGEE. The V and J ends lost 2 bases and 1 base respectively, with 10 bases between them. The CDR3 contains 15 residues. The CDR3 spells CASSFQGRSNQPQHF. The CDR3 DNA reads TGTGCCAGCAGCTTCCAGGGTAGGAGCAATCAGCCCCAGCATTTT.

This chain joins TRBV2 and TRBJ2-3; weak D call: TRBD1 (6 bases). CDR3 size: 13 residues. Germline loops: CDR1 SNHLY, CDR2 FYNNEI. Trimming stripped 4 bases from V and 5 bases from J, with 10 bases between. For the CDR3, the DNA is TGTGCCAGCAGTGGGGACACCCAAGATACGCAGTATTTT. Translated, it gives CASSGDTQDTQYF.

Only a few counts were recorded for this clonotype. V and J are TRBV4-1 and TRBJ2-3; either TRBD1 or TRBD2 may supply D (6 bases each). V shed 0 bases and J shed 0 bases, with 10 bases lying between them. Germline CDR1 and CDR2: MGHRA and YSYEKL. The length of the CDR3 is 16 residues. CDR3 nucleotides: TGCGCCAGCAGCCAAGATCTAGGGGGGAGCACAGATACGCAGTATTTT. Its translation: CASSQDLGGSTDTQYF.

CDR3 residues: CAREGPTSEKLFF. Here the CDR3 DNA reads TGTGCCAGAGAGGGGCCTACCTCCGAAAAACTGTTTTTT. J is TRBJ1-4 and V is TRBV25-1; TRBD1 might be the D (5 bases). The length of the CDR3 is 13 residues. V lost 9 bases and J 8 bases, leaving 16 bases between the germline ends. Germline V gene lookup returns CDR1 MGHDK and CDR2 SYGVNS.

This clonotype was found a few times. This chain links TRBV29-1 with TRBJ2-1, with D tentatively TRBD1 (7 bases). The CDR3 sequence is 15 residues long. V lost 0 bases and J lost 3, with 12 bases in between. CDR1 and CDR2 from the germline V gene are SQVTM and ANQGSEA. Written as DNA, the CDR3 is TGCAGCGTTGAAGAGGGGGGACAGATCTACAATGAGCAGTTCTTC. This translates into CSVEEGGQIYNEQFF.

This clonotype was seen a handful of times. This sequence joins TRBV9 and TRBJ2-3, with D perhaps TRBD2 (6 bases). The ends were cut back, 2 bases at V and 4 bases at J, with 17 bases in the middle. This CDR3 has 16 amino acids. Germline CDR1 SGDLS, CDR2 YYNGEE. CDR3 in amino acids: CASSVPLGGASDTQYF. DNA for the CDR3: TGTGCCAGCAGCGTCCCCCTTGGAGGGGCGTCAGATACGCAGTATTTT.

The J gene is TRBJ2-7, the V gene TRBV24-1; D not resolved. The germline V gene has CDR1 KGHDR and CDR2 SFDVKD. V was clipped by 4 bases and J by 0 bases, with 15 bases between them. There are 16 residues in the CDR3. The CDR3 region has the DNA TGTGCCACCAGTGACACTCCTAAAGTCAGCTCCTACGAGCAGTACGTC. Translated, it gives CATSDTPKVSSYEQYV.

The table lists this clonotype with many counts. The chain employs TRBV12-3 or TRBV12-4 and TRBJ1-1; D gene unclear. The CDR3 loop spans 15 amino acids. The V gene lost 1 base and the J gene lost 5 bases, with 14 bases spanning the gap. The CDR3 DNA is TGTGCCAGCAGTTTAGATGGGAGGATTCGTACTGAAGCTTTCTTT. The encoded protein is CASSLDGRIRTEAFF.

The chain links TRBV19 to TRBJ2-7; TRBD1 might be the D (6 bases). CDR1 and CDR2 from the germline V gene are LNHDA and SQIVND (reference sequence). Trimming shortened V by 3 bases and J by 4 bases, and 16 bases separated the two germline ends. This CDR3 has 15 residues. CDR3 region: CASSIIGQGRYEQYF. DNA for the CDR3: TGTGCCAGTAGTATTATAGGGCAGGGGAGATACGAGCAGTACTTC.

The chain couples TRBV11-2 to TRBJ2-5; TRBD2 aligns across 12 bases. Trimming removed 4 bases from V and 9 bases from J; junction bases left unmatched: 3. This CDR3 is 13 amino acids long. The germline V gene encodes CDR1 SGHAT and CDR2 FQNNGV. For the CDR3, the DNA is TGTGCCAGCAGCTCCACTAGCGGGGGGCCCCAGTACTTC. It translates to CASSSTSGGPQYF. Drawing the rest from reference TRBV11-2 and TRBJ2-5, the complete variable domain is EAGVAQSPRYKIIEKRQSVAFWCNPISGHATLYWYQQILGQGPKLLIQFQNNGVVDDSQLPKDRFSAERLKGVDSTLKIQPAKLEDSAVYLCASSSTSGGPQYFGPGTRLLVL.

This clonotype was detected many times. The chain recombines TRBV10-3 with TRBJ2-1; 9 bases align to TRBD2. The CDR3 runs 16 residues. Germline CDR1 is ENHRY and CDR2 is SYGVKD. V shed 0 bases, J shed 4 bases, and the junction held 4 bases outside the gene matches. The CDR3 reads CAISESWLAGYNEQFF. As DNA, the CDR3 is TGTGCCATCAGTGAGTCCTGGCTAGCGGGGTACAATGAGCAGTTCTTC.

This clonotype was observed a few times. The rearrangement uses TRBV6-2 or TRBV6-3 and TRBJ2-1, with TRBD2 as a possible D gene (5 bases). Per the germline V gene, CDR1 is MNHEY and CDR2 is SVGEGT. V was trimmed by 6 bases and J by 10 bases, leaving 10 bases between them. The length of the CDR3 is 11 residues. This chain's CDR3 is CASRTQREQFF. CDR3 sequence (DNA): TGTGCCAGCAGGACCCAGCGGGAGCAGTTCTTC.

The chain joins TRBV2 to TRBJ1-1, with a weak D call TRBD1 (6 bases). Germline V gives CDR1 SNHLY, CDR2 FYNNEI. Trimming removed 2 bases from V and 5 bases from J, with 12 bases in between. The CDR3 has 14 amino acids. The CDR3 DNA follows: TGTGCCAGCAGTGAATCCTACAGGGTTACTGAAGCTTTCTTT. Translated: CASSESYRVTEAFF.

This clonotype appeared a few times. The chain couples TRBV15 to TRBJ2-4; D is undetermined. V lost 0 bases and J 6 bases, leaving 9 bases between the germline ends. Germline V gives CDR1 LNHNV, CDR2 YYDKDF (reference sequence). The CDR3 extends over 14 amino acids. CDR3 in DNA: TGTGCCACCAGCAGAGATCCCACAGCAAACATTCAGTACTTC. As protein: CATSRDPTANIQYF.

This clonotype was recorded a few times. The genes are TRBV11-3 and TRBJ2-1; no clear D. Germline V CDR1 and CDR2: SGHNT, YENEEA. V was shortened by 5 bases and J by 0 bases, with 11 bases between the two germline ends. The CDR3 extends over 15 amino acids. In nucleotides, the CDR3 is TGTGCCAGCAGCCCCGACATAAACTCCTACAATGAGCAGTTCTTC. Protein: CASSPDINSYNEQFF.

This clonotype appeared a few times. V and J are TRBV4-2 and TRBJ2-1; 14 nucleotides match TRBD2. CDR3 size: 18 residues. The ends lost 0 bases at V and 8 bases at J; junction bases unmatched: 9. Germline-derived CDR1 and CDR2 are LGHNA and YNFKEQ. The CDR3 DNA is TGTGCCAGCAGCCAAGAGGGGACTAGCGGGAGCGGGGGACATGAGCAGTTCTTC. This codes for CASSQEGTSGSGGHEQFF.

This clonotype has ten or more counts. The chain combines TRBV10-3 with TRBJ1-6; 7 bases map to TRBD1. CDR3 length equals 16 residues. V was pared by 6 bases and J by 12 bases, with 17 bases of the junction left unmatched. Germline lookup yields CDR1 ENHRY and CDR2 SYGVKD. The CDR3 loop is CAISPARGRGEEPLHF. CDR3 in DNA: TGTGCCATCAGCCCCGCCCGGGGCAGGGGGGAAGAACCCCTCCACTTT.

The V and J genes are TRBV15 and TRBJ2-7; D is undetermined. Germline V CDR1 and CDR2: LNHNV, YYDKDF (reference sequence). The CDR3 covers 14 residues. Trimming left V 0 bases short and J 2 bases short, with 8 bases between. CDR3 DNA: TGTGCCACCAGCAGAGATCACAGTCCCTACGAGCAGTACGTC. As protein: CATSRDHSPYEQYV.

This clonotype has ten or more counts. The chain links TRBV12-3 or TRBV12-4 to TRBJ2-5, with 8 bases aligning to TRBD2. The CDR3 loop spans 14 amino acids. J was trimmed by 1 base and V by 8 bases; bases with no gene match: 6. The CDR3 sequence: CASRLAGSQETQYF. For the CDR3, the DNA is TGTGCCAGCCGGCTAGCGGGTAGCCAAGAGACCCAGTACTTC.

This clonotype was detected only a few times. The chain couples TRBV4-1 to TRBJ2-1; 10 bases align to TRBD1. The CDR3 has 15 residues. Germline V gene sequence: CDR1 MGHRA, CDR2 YSYEKL. Trimming took 4 bases from V and 7 from J; bases not matched to a gene: 7. The CDR3 nucleotides read TGCGCCAGCAGCCCACCCGGGACAGGGGCAAATGAGCAGTTCTTC. Protein sequence: CASSPPGTGANEQFF.

This clonotype was detected only a few times. The chain is built from TRBV6-1 and TRBJ1-1; 8 bases are shared with TRBD1. CDR1 is MNHNS and CDR2 is SASEGT in the germline V gene. The CDR3 loop spans 13 amino acids. V lost 10 bases and J lost 1; bases outside the gene matches: 5. This CDR3 reads CAIQGARNTEAFF. In DNA, the CDR3 is TGTGCCATCCAGGGGGCGCGGAACACTGAAGCTTTCTTT.

In this sample, this clonotype turned up a few times. V is TRBV5-1 and J is TRBJ2-1; 7 positions agree with TRBD1. The V and J ends lost 4 bases and 2 bases, in that order; junction bases with no gene match: 6. Germline CDR1 reads SGHRS; CDR2 reads YFSETQ. This CDR3 contains 15 residues. In DNA form, the CDR3 reads TGCGCCAGCAGCATGACAGGGCCTACCTACAATGAGCAGTTCTTC. It codes for CASSMTGPTYNEQFF.

The rearrangement uses TRBV28 and TRBJ2-7, with D possibly TRBD2 on 7 matching bases. The V and J ends lost 5 bases and 6 bases respectively, with 20 bases between them. CDR1 and CDR2 from the germline V gene are MDHEN and SYDVKM. The length of the CDR3 is 15 residues. The chain's CDR3 is CASSQGGAGRSEQYV. In DNA, the CDR3 is TGTGCCAGCAGTCAAGGGGGGGCAGGCAGGTCCGAGCAGTACGTC.

The chain has TRBV2 and TRBJ1-6; maybe TRBD1 (6 bases). With 6 bases removed from V and 3 bases from J, the gap between germline ends came to 12 bases. CDR3 length: 15 residues. CDR1 and CDR2 from the germline V gene are SNHLY and FYNNEI. For the CDR3, the DNA is TGTGCCAGCAGGGCCGGACAGTTCTATAATTCACCCCTCCACTTT. Translating it yields CASRAGQFYNSPLHF.

The CDR3 DNA reads TGTGCCAGCAGCCGCGATGACACAGTGAACACTGAAGCTTTCTTT. Its protein is CASSRDDTVNTEAFF. The J gene is TRBJ1-1, the V gene TRBV12-3 or TRBV12-4; D remains ambiguous. The CDR3 loop spans 15 amino acids. The V and J ends lost 6 bases and 0 bases respectively, with 14 bases between them.

CDR3 DNA: TGCGCCAGCAGCTTAGCCAAGAGATCACCCCTCCACTTT. Amino acids: CASSLAKRSPLHF. V gene TRBV5-1 combines with J gene TRBJ1-6; D unclear. V gave up 2 bases and J gave up 10 bases, with 10 bases separating them. The CDR3 is 13 residues long. From germline, CDR1 is SGHRS and CDR2 YFSETQ.

This clonotype was observed many times. This chain uses TRBV25-1 with TRBJ2-2, with 8 bases that match TRBD2. The ends lost 7 bases at V and 2 bases at J; junction bases unmatched: 9. This CDR3 contains 16 residues. The germline CDR1 and CDR2 sequences are MGHDK and SYGVNS. In nucleotides, the CDR3 is TGTGCCAGCACTCCGGCGGGAGGACATAACACCGGGGAGCTGTTTTTT. Residues: CASTPAGGHNTGELFF.